One sample yielded the 26 T cell receptor beta chains listed below, sequenced in a study of OX40 agonist ivuxolimab in advanced cancers. The library was generated by the immunoSEQ multiplex PCR assay. TCRdb provides this immuneACCESS table in a form limited to in-frame rearrangements. Some clones are lacking; in checked studies, under half of them reflect an unresolved V gene, and why the rest are absent is not known. In all, the sample holds fewer than 60,000 clones, and approximately 89% of those were seen once. The ten largest clones capture 10% to 15% of the sample. The sample consisted of CD4+ or CD8+ T cells sorted from blood, taken in a trial of the OX40 agonist ivuxolimab. These receptors were collected from an adult with an advanced solid tumor such as melanoma, head and neck, liver or kidney cancer.

This clone was observed a single time. V usage is TRBV29-1 and J usage is TRBJ1-1; the D is unclear. V was pared by 2 bases and J by 0 bases, with 10 bases between. There are 14 residues in the CDR3. CDR1 is SQVTM and CDR2 is ANQGSEA in the germline V gene. CDR3 bases: TGCAGCGTTGAAAAACAGCGGATGAACACTGAAGCTTTCTTT. Its translation is CSVEKQRMNTEAFF.

The chain joins TRBV6-1 to TRBJ2-2, with D unresolved. CDR1 and CDR2 from the germline V gene are MNHNS and SASEGT. V lost 5 bases to trimming and J lost 5 bases, with 15 bases between them. The CDR3 totals 15 residues. In DNA form, the CDR3 reads TGTGCCAGCAGTACGCTCTGGGAAGGGACCGGGGAGCTGTTTTTT. It encodes CASSTLWEGTGELFF.

This chain links TRBV7-8 with TRBJ1-1, with D hard to call. There are 12 residues in the CDR3. The germline gives CDR1 SGHVS, CDR2 FQNEAQ. Trimming took 3 bases from V and 11 from J, leaving 13 bases between them. The CDR3: CASSLPPAGAFF. The CDR3 nucleotides are TGTGCCAGCAGCTTGCCCCCCGCGGGGGCTTTCTTT.

This chain links TRBV7-9 with TRBJ2-6; TRBD1 might be the D (6 bases). V lost 6 bases and J lost 0, with 18 bases in between. Germline V CDR1 and CDR2: SEHNR, FQNEAQ (reference sequence). There are 18 residues in the CDR3. The CDR3 reads CASRHLGPGDSGANVLTF. In DNA form, the CDR3 reads TGTGCCAGCAGGCACTTGGGGCCAGGGGACTCTGGGGCCAACGTCCTGACTTTC.

The gene calls are TRBV11-2 and TRBJ1-2; D not resolved. The V gene lost 4 bases and the J gene lost 0 bases, with 18 bases spanning the gap. CDR1 SGHAT and CDR2 FQNNGV come from the germline V gene. This CDR3 spans 17 amino acids. The CDR3 DNA follows: TGTGCCAGCAGCTCCTTCCGCCCGGATCGGGCTAACTATGGCTACACCTTC. This translates into CASSSFRPDRANYGYTF.

The chain couples TRBV29-1 to TRBJ1-2; D possibly corresponds to TRBD1 (5 bases). Germline loops: CDR1 SQVTM, CDR2 ANQGSEA. V dropped 4 bases and J dropped 4 bases, with 10 bases sitting between them. This CDR3 has 12 amino acids. The CDR3 bases are TGCAGCGTTGGGGAGGGGCCCTATGGCTACACCTTC. Its protein is CSVGEGPYGYTF.

The chain couples TRBV5-1 to TRBJ2-7, with a possible D match to TRBD1 (6 bases). Germline loops: CDR1 SGHRS, CDR2 YFSETQ. V lost 4 bases to trimming and J lost 3 bases, with 14 bases between them. This CDR3 is 14 amino acids long. CDR3 amino acids: CASSDTPQGYEQYF. As DNA, the CDR3 is TGCGCCAGCAGCGATACCCCACAGGGCTACGAGCAGTACTTC.

This chain's CDR3 is CASSPNSGGAVDTQYF. The CDR3 coding sequence is TGTGCCAGCAGCCCCAATAGCGGGGGGGCCGTTGATACGCAGTATTTT. The V gene is TRBV5-4, the J gene TRBJ2-3; 11 bases are a match to TRBD2. Germline V gene lookup returns CDR1 SGHNT and CDR2 YYREEE (reference sequence). The CDR3 runs 16 residues. V lost 4 bases, J lost 6 bases, and 10 bases stayed unmatched. The full variable domain, in which reference TRBV5-4 and TRBJ2-3 provide the parts outside the CDR3, is ETGVTQSPTHLIKTRGQQVTLRCSSQSGHNTVSWYQQALGQGPQFIFQYYREEENGRGNFPPRFSGLQFPNYSSELNVNALELDDSALYLCASSPNSGGAVDTQYFGPGTRLTVL.

The chain links TRBV7-9 to TRBJ2-1; TRBD2 matches at 11 bases. This CDR3 contains 18 residues. Germline CDR1 SEHNR, CDR2 FQNEAQ (reference sequence). Losses at the gene ends were 2 bases for V and 9 bases for J; bases not matched to a gene: 15. The CDR3 loop is CASSLPPRLAGTRGEQFF. The CDR3 DNA follows: TGTGCCAGCAGCTTACCCCCACGACTAGCGGGGACTAGGGGTGAGCAGTTCTTC.

This chain joins TRBV14 and TRBJ1-6; the D gene is possibly TRBD1 (6 bases). The V and J ends lost 0 bases and 10 bases respectively, with 13 bases between them. The germline gives CDR1 SGHDN, CDR2 FVKESK. The CDR3 is 15 amino acids. The CDR3 reads CASSQDWGAYSPLHF. CDR3 sequence (DNA): TGTGCCAGCAGCCAAGATTGGGGGGCCTACTCACCCCTCCACTTT.

J is TRBJ2-3 and V is TRBV19, with TRBD2 as a possible D gene (7 bases). The CDR3 loop spans 15 amino acids. The ends were cut back, 4 bases at V and 3 bases at J, with 14 bases in the middle. The germline V gene has CDR1 LNHDA and CDR2 SQIVND (reference sequence). CDR3 sequence: CASSNRGAVTDTQYF. CDR3 bases: TGTGCCAGTAGTAACCGGGGGGCTGTTACAGATACGCAGTATTTT.

The CDR3 DNA reads as TGTGCCACTACGAAAAACCCGGACAGGGGGGTCAATGAGCAGTTCTTC. Its protein product is CATTKNPDRGVNEQFF. The chain recombines TRBV19 with TRBJ2-1; 10 nucleotides match TRBD1. V shed 10 bases and J 6 bases; nucleotides not matched to a gene: 15. Looked up from germline, CDR1 is LNHDA and CDR2 is SQIVND (reference sequence). The CDR3 contains 16 residues.

The CDR3 spells CASRRQGGNTGELFF. The DNA of the CDR3 is TGCGCCAGCAGACGACAGGGTGGGAACACCGGGGAGCTGTTTTTT. The rearrangement joins TRBV4-1 to TRBJ2-2; TRBD1 aligns across 7 bases. V lost 6 bases, J lost 1 base, and 5 bases stayed unmatched. CDR1 is MGHRA, CDR2 YSYEKL, per germline. The CDR3 sequence is 15 residues long.

This chain connects TRBV29-1 to TRBJ2-7; D call uncertain. From germline, CDR1 is SQVTM and CDR2 ANQGSEA. The CDR3 is 15 amino acids. V lost 6 bases and J 0 bases, leaving 18 bases between the germline ends. The CDR3 protein is CSVGRTLSSSYEQYF. The CDR3 DNA follows: TGCAGCGTCGGTCGGACCCTATCTAGCTCCTACGAGCAGTACTTC.

V and J are TRBV15 and TRBJ1-1, with TRBD1 as a possible D gene (5 bases). The CDR3 runs to 14 residues. The germline V gene has CDR1 LNHNV and CDR2 YYDKDF (reference sequence). V dropped 3 bases and J dropped 0 bases, with 8 bases sitting between them. CDR3 region: CATSRQGLNTEAFF. CDR3 DNA sequence: TGTGCCACCAGCAGGCAGGGCCTGAACACTGAAGCTTTCTTT.

The chain combines TRBV15 with TRBJ2-4, with D perhaps TRBD1 (5 bases). V dropped 1 base and J dropped 7 bases, with 26 bases sitting between them. Germline values: CDR1 LNHNV, CDR2 YYDKDF (reference sequence). CDR3 length: 19 amino acids. This CDR3 is CATSRVLMGREGVSNIQYF. The DNA of the CDR3 is TGTGCCACCAGCAGAGTATTGATGGGCAGGGAAGGGGTATCTAACATTCAGTACTTC.

The chain combines TRBV6-6 with TRBJ2-7, with unresolved D. V was pared by 3 bases and J by 2 bases, with 14 bases between. Germline V gene data show CDR1 as MNHNY and CDR2 as SVGAGI (reference sequence). The length of the CDR3 is 15 residues. CDR3 in amino acids: CASSYGVRVTYEQYF. The DNA for the CDR3 is TGTGCCAGCAGTTATGGGGTAAGAGTAACCTACGAGCAGTACTTC.

In its sample, this clone was seen once. V usage is TRBV19 and J usage is TRBJ2-1; TRBD2 aligns across 10 bases. CDR3 size: 15 residues. V lost 4 bases and J lost 8; bases outside the gene matches: 8. Germline V lookup: CDR1 LNHDA, CDR2 SQIVND (reference sequence). The CDR3 sequence is CASSTWASGSYEQFF. The CDR3 DNA sequence: TGTGCCAGTAGTACGTGGGCTAGCGGGAGCTATGAGCAGTTCTTC.

The CDR3 is CASSLAGTGYEQYF. CDR3 in DNA: TGCGCCAGCAGCTTGGCCGGGACAGGGTACGAGCAGTACTTC. The chain has TRBV5-1 and TRBJ2-7; 9 nucleotides agree with TRBD1. V dropped 0 bases and J dropped 4; count of bases not matched to a gene: 2. This CDR3 spans 14 amino acids. The germline V gene encodes CDR1 SGHRS and CDR2 YFSETQ.

The V and J genes are TRBV5-6 and TRBJ2-5; the D gene is possibly TRBD1 (6 bases). CDR1 and CDR2 from the germline V gene are SGHDT and YYEEEE. Trimming took 1 base from V and 5 from J, leaving 9 bases between them. The CDR3 covers 13 residues. The CDR3 region is CASSLWQGETQYF. The DNA of the CDR3 is TGTGCCAGCAGCTTGTGGCAGGGGGAGACCCAGTACTTC.

For this clone: At one end, the junction sequence differs from germline, possibly due to a read error. This chain uses TRBV29-1 with TRBJ2-2, with a tentative D call TRBD1 (7 bases). Germline V gives CDR1 SQVTM, CDR2 ANQGSEA. There are 14 residues in the CDR3. CDR3 sequence (DNA): TGCAGCGCCTCCGGGACAGCGAACACCGGGGGGCTGTTTTTT. Translated: CSASGTANTGGLFF.

The V and J genes are TRBV11-2 and TRBJ2-1; no reliable D call. The CDR3 loop spans 13 amino acids. Germline V lookup: CDR1 SGHAT, CDR2 FQNNGV. Trimming removed 1 base from V and 9 bases from J, with 10 bases in between. This CDR3 is CASSLVNLGEQFF. The CDR3 DNA follows: TGTGCCAGCAGCTTAGTAAATCTAGGTGAGCAGTTCTTC.

The genes are TRBV18 and TRBJ2-5; maybe TRBD1 (6 bases). This CDR3 comprises 14 residues. Germline-derived CDR1 and CDR2 are KGHSH and LQKENI. The ends were cut back, 2 bases at V and 5 bases at J, with 12 bases in the middle. Written as DNA, the CDR3 is TGTGCCAGCTCACCATCGGGTCAGGGGGAGACCCAGTACTTC. As protein: CASSPSGQGETQYF.

The chain joins TRBV10-2 to TRBJ1-5; D unresolved. Germline lookup yields CDR1 WSHSY and CDR2 SAAADI. Trimming removed 4 bases from V and 5 bases from J, with 9 bases in between. The CDR3 covers 13 residues. The CDR3 coding sequence is TGCGCCAGCAGTGCGGCGAGGGATCAGCCCCAGCATTTT. It is translated as CASSAARDQPQHF.

This chain connects TRBV5-6 to TRBJ2-7, with D tentatively TRBD1 or TRBD2 (5 bases each). The CDR3 spans 13 residues. The germline V gene has CDR1 SGHDT and CDR2 YYEEEE. Trimming cost V 0 bases and J 5 bases, with 9 bases left between them. CDR3 coding DNA: TGTGCCAGCAGCTTGGTTGGGGGAGACGAGCAGTACTTC. Amino acids: CASSLVGGDEQYF. Variable domain in full (rest from reference TRBV5-6 and TRBJ2-7): DAGVTQSPTHLIKTRGQQVTLRCSPKSGHDTVSWYQQALGQGPQFIFQYYEEEERQRGNFPDRFSGHQFPNYSSELNVNALLLGDSALYLCASSLVGGDEQYFGPGTRLTVT.

The CDR3 loop is CASSLRSRDGTEAFF. CDR3 coding DNA: TGTGCCAGCAGCTTAAGGTCCAGAGATGGGACTGAAGCTTTCTTT. The V and J genes are TRBV7-9 and TRBJ1-1; D is ambiguous. There are 15 residues in the CDR3. Trimming shortened V by 2 bases and J by 5 bases, and 15 bases separated the two germline ends. Germline V lookup: CDR1 SEHNR, CDR2 FQNEAQ (reference sequence).